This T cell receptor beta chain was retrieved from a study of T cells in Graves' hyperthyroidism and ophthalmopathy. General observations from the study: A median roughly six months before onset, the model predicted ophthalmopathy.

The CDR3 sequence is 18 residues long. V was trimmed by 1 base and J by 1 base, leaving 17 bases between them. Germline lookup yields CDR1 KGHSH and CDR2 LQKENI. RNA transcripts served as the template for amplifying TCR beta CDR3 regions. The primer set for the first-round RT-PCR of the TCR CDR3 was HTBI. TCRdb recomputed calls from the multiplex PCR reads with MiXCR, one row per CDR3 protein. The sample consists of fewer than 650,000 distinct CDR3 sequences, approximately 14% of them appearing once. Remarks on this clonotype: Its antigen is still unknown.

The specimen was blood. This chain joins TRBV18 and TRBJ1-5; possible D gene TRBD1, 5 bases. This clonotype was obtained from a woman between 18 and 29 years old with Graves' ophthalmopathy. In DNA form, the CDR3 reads TGTGCCAGCTCACCACGAGATCTTGGGTCAGGGAGCAATCAGCCCCAGCATTTT. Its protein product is CASSPRDLGSGSNQPQHF.